The next 14 T cell receptor beta chains were all read from a single sample in a study of CD8+ T cells in alopecia areata. The sample's treatment: oral pan-JAK inhibitor, 5-10 mg twice daily. Following RNA extraction, reverse transcription yielded cDNA that acted as the sequencing template. Sequencing used immunoSEQ multiplex PCR; TCRdb keeps in-frame clones, though not all of them. The sample lists roughly 220,000 clones; less than 45% were seen once. The sequenced sample was CD4+ T cells sorted from blood, obtained at week 34, from a patient treated with tofacitinib. Source of these receptors: a human donor with alopecia areata.

At least ten counts were recorded for this clone. The chain joins TRBV7-9 to TRBJ2-1; D is ambiguous. The CDR3 length is 12 residues. Between the trimmed V and J ends, which lost 4 bases and 4 bases, there was a span of 5 bases. The germline V gene has CDR1 SEHNR and CDR2 FQNEAQ (reference sequence). The CDR3 region is CASSSGYNEQFF. In DNA form, the CDR3 reads TGTGCCAGCAGCTCCGGTTACAATGAGCAGTTCTTC.

This clone was seen only a few times. The CDR3 DNA reads TGTGCCAGCAGCGGGTACGGCCCCACAGATACGCAGTATTTT. Translated, it gives CASSGYGPTDTQYF. This chain joins TRBV7-8 and TRBJ2-3, with D uncertain. The CDR3 sequence is 14 residues long. V dropped 5 bases and J dropped 2 bases, with 11 bases sitting between them. Germline CDR1 SGHVS, CDR2 FQNEAQ.

The rearrangement uses TRBV2 and TRBJ2-1; 7 positions agree with TRBD2. Germline V gives CDR1 SNHLY, CDR2 FYNNEI. The trim removed 4 bases at V and 9 bases at J, leaving 6 bases unmatched. The CDR3 is made up of 13 amino acids. The CDR3 DNA sequence: TGTGCCAGCAGTGGAGGCGGGAGACTTGAGCAGTTCTTC. Translated, it gives CASSGGGRLEQFF.

This clone was detected only a few times. The chain joins TRBV6-1 to TRBJ2-7; TRBD1 aligns across 8 bases. The CDR3 contains 15 residues. Germline trimming cut 2 bases from V and 6 bases from J; bases unmatched to any gene: 9. Looked up from germline, CDR1 is MNHNS and CDR2 is SASEGT. The CDR3 sequence: CASSEIGQGAFEQYF. In DNA, the CDR3 is TGTGCCAGCAGTGAAATTGGACAGGGTGCATTCGAGCAGTACTTC.

The chain has TRBV9 and TRBJ2-4; D is possibly TRBD1 or TRBD2 (5 bases each). The V end was cut by 0 bases, the J end by 11 bases, with 15 bases between. Germline V lookup: CDR1 SGDLS, CDR2 YYNGEE. The CDR3 length is 14 residues. CDR3 amino acids: CASSVGGPDGVQYF. The DNA for the CDR3 is TGTGCCAGCAGCGTAGGGGGACCCGATGGGGTTCAGTACTTC.

The chain couples TRBV7-9 to TRBJ1-2; no firm D call. The germline V gene encodes CDR1 SEHNR and CDR2 FQNEAQ (reference sequence). V was pared by 5 bases and J by 4 bases, with 17 bases between. This CDR3 region has 15 residues. The CDR3 region is CASSPFAEVLYGYTF. The CDR3 DNA is TGTGCCAGCAGCCCATTCGCCGAGGTCCTCTATGGCTACACCTTC.

The chain combines TRBV30 with TRBJ1-1, with D unresolved. Germline V lookup: CDR1 GTSNPN, CDR2 SVGIG (reference sequence). CDR3 size: 15 residues. V gave up 0 bases and J gave up 1 base, with 12 bases separating them. CDR3 region: CAWSVRETGNTEAFF. CDR3 sequence (DNA): TGTGCCTGGAGTGTAAGGGAAACGGGGAACACTGAAGCTTTCTTT.

The V gene is TRBV4-1, the J gene TRBJ1-5; possible D gene TRBD1, 6 bases. The CDR3 loop spans 15 amino acids. Germline V gene data show CDR1 as MGHRA and CDR2 as YSYEKL. V was trimmed by 3 bases and J by 4 bases, leaving 13 bases between them. The CDR3 reads CASSQGTHQNQPQHF. The CDR3 coding sequence is TGCGCCAGCAGCCAGGGGACACATCAAAATCAGCCCCAGCATTTT.

This clone has more than one count but fewer than ten. The CDR3 here is CASSTPSGNEQFF. The CDR3 DNA reads TGTGCCAGCAGCACACCTAGCGGGAATGAGCAGTTCTTC. V and J are TRBV5-4 and TRBJ2-1, with 8 bases fitting TRBD2. Germline V gene sequence: CDR1 SGHNT, CDR2 YYREEE (reference sequence). Unmatched junction bases numbered 4, after V lost 4 bases and J lost 7 bases. The CDR3 runs to 13 residues.

The CDR3 nucleotides read TGTGCCAGCCGACTAGCCACAGATACGCAGTATTTT. Its translation is CASRLATDTQYF. The chain joins TRBV25-1 to TRBJ2-3, with 7 bases identical to TRBD2. Germline assignment: CDR1 MGHDK and CDR2 SYGVNS. Trimming at V came to 8 bases and at J to 2 bases, leaving 1 base not matched to a gene. The length of the CDR3 is 12 residues.

J is TRBJ2-5 and V is TRBV29-1; D may be TRBD2 (6 bases). Germline V CDR1 and CDR2: SQVTM, ANQGSEA. V gave up 4 bases and J gave up 5 bases, with 11 bases separating them. The CDR3 spans 12 residues. The CDR3 region has the DNA TGCAGCGTTGCACGGGGGTCGGAGACCCAGTACTTC. As protein: CSVARGSETQYF. Based on the CDR3 plus reference TRBV29-1 and TRBJ2-5, the full variable domain is SAVISQKPSRDICQRGTSLTIQCQVDSQVTMMFWYRQQPGQSLTLIATANQGSEATYESGFVIDKFPISRPNLTFSTLTVSNMSPEDSSIYLCSVARGSETQYFGPGTRLLVL.

The genes are TRBV6-1 and TRBJ2-7; D might be TRBD1 (5 bases). Trimming left V 1 base short and J 3 bases short, with 10 bases between. This CDR3 has 14 amino acids. Germline CDR1 and CDR2: MNHNS and SASEGT. The CDR3 bases are TGTGCCAGCAGTGAAGTAAATGACAGCTACGAGCAGTACTTC. It is translated as CASSEVNDSYEQYF.

This chain connects TRBV7-3 to TRBJ2-7, with D possibly called TRBD1 or TRBD2 (6 bases each). This CDR3 is 14 amino acids long. Germline V gives CDR1 SGHTA, CDR2 FQGTGA. The V end lost 1 base, the J end lost 2 bases, and 9 bases lay between the germline ends. The CDR3 reads CASSLMRGAYEQYF. CDR3 nucleotide sequence: TGTGCCAGCAGCTTAATGAGGGGGGCCTACGAGCAGTACTTC.

This rearrangement joins TRBV9 to TRBJ2-7; D is tentatively TRBD1 or TRBD2 (5 bases each). V was clipped by 0 bases and J by 6 bases, with 10 bases between them. Germline CDR1 reads SGDLS; CDR2 reads YYNGEE. The CDR3 runs to 13 residues. CDR3 DNA sequence: TGTGCCAGCAGCGTAGTGGGGGTCAGCGAGCAGTACTTC. Residues: CASSVVGVSEQYF.